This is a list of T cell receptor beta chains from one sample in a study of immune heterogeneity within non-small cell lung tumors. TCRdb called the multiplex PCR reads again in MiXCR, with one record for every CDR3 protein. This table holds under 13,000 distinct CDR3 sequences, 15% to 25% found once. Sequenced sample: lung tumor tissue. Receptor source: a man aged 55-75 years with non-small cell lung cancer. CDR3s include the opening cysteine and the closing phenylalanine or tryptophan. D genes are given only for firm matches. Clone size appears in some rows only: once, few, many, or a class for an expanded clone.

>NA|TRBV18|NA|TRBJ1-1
CASSPEADTEAFF
TGTGCCAGCTCACCTGAGGCGGATACTGAAGCTTTCTTT
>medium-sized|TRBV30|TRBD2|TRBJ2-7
CAWKGTSGSYEQYF
TGTGCCTGGAAGGGGACTAGCGGGTCGTACGAGCAGTACTTC
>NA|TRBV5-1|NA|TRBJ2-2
CASSPTPHGQLFTGELFF
TGCGCCAGCAGCCCGACCCCTCACGGACAGCTATTCACCGGGGAGCTGTTTTTT
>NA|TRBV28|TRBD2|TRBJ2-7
CASSLASGNHEQYF
TGTGCCAGCAGTTTGGCTAGCGGGAACCACGAGCAGTACTTC
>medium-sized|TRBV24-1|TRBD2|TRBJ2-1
CATSDPGTSGSYIDEQFF
TGTGCCACCAGTGACCCCGGGACTAGCGGGAGTTACATCGATGAGCAGTTCTTC
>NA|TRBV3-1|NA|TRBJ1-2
CASSRKGNYGYTF
TGTGCCAGCAGCCGGAAGGGGAACTATGGCTACACCTTC
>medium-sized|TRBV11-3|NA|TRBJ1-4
CASSLDRGADEKLFF
TGTGCCAGCAGCTTAGACCGCGGAGCGGATGAAAAACTGTTTTTT
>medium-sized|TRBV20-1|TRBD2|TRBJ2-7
CSASPLTSGRLGEQYF
TGCAGTGCTAGTCCCCTTACTAGCGGGAGGCTCGGAGAGCAGTACTTC
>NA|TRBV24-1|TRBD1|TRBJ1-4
CATSESGTGDEKLFF
TGTGCCACCAGTGAGTCCGGGACAGGGGATGAAAAACTGTTTTTT
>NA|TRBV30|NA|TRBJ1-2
CAWSAPGGSGYGYTF
TGTGCCTGGAGTGCGCCGGGGGGTTCCGGCTATGGCTACACCTTC
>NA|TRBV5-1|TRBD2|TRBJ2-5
CASRPIQRGSQETQYF
TGCGCCAGCAGGCCTATCCAGCGGGGGAGCCAAGAGACCCAGTACTTC
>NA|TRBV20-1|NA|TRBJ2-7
CSARHRGSEQYF
TGCAGTGCTAGACACCGGGGCAGCGAGCAGTACTTC
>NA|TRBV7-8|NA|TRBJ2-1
CASSLAPLANSYNEQFF
TGTGCCAGCAGCTTAGCGCCTTTAGCGAACTCCTACAATGAGCAGTTCTTC
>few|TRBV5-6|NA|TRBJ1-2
CASSPGSGSNYGYTF
TGTGCCAGCAGCCCGGGTAGTGGTAGTAACTATGGCTACACCTTC
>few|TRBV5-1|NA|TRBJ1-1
CASSGEGGATTEAFF
TGCGCCAGCAGCGGCGAGGGGGGGGCGACGACTGAAGCTTTCTTT
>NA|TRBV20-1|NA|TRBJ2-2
CSARVYPNTGELFF
TGCAGTGCTAGAGTCTACCCGAACACCGGGGAGCTGTTTTTT
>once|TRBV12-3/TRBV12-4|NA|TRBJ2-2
CASSLTLTGELSF
TGTGCCAGCAGTTTGACTCTTACCGGGGAGCTGTCTTTT